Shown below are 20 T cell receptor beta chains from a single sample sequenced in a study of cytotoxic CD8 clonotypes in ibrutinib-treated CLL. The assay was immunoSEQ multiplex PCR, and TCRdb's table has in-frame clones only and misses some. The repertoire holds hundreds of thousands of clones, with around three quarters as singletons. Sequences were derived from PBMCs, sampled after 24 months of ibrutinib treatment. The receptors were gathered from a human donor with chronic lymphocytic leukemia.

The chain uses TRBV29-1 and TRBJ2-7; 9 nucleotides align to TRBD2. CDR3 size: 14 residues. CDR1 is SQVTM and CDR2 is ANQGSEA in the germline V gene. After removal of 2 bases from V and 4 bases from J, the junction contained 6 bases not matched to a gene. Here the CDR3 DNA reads TGCAGCGTTGAATATAGCGGGAGAGGGTACGAGCAGTACTTC. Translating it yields CSVEYSGRGYEQYF.

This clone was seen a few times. The CDR3: CASSQETDSSYEQYF. The DNA for the CDR3 is TGTGCCAGCAGCCAAGAAACTGATAGCTCCTACGAGCAGTACTTC. This chain joins TRBV4-2 and TRBJ2-7; no reliable D call. The CDR3 sequence is 15 residues long. Germline CDR1 and CDR2: LGHNA and YNFKEQ. Trimming cost V 0 bases and J 0 bases, with 9 bases left between them.

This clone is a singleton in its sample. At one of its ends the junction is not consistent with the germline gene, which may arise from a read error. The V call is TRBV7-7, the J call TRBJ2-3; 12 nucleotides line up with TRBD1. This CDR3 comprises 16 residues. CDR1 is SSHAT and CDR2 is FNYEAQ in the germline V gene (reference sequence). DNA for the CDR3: TGTGCTAGCAGCCCCGGGACAGGGGGCGGAGTAGATACGCAGTATTTT. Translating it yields CASSPGTGGGVDTQYF.

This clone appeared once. The CDR3 nucleotides read TGTGCCAGCAGCTTCTTAGGCAGTAGCGCAAACTACGAGCAGTACTTC. Protein sequence: CASSFLGSSANYEQYF. The V and J genes are TRBV11-1 and TRBJ2-7, with D perhaps matching TRBD2 (5 bases). CDR3 length equals 16 residues. The V gene's germline CDR1 is SGHAT and CDR2 FQDESV (reference sequence). V shed 3 bases and J shed 3 bases, with 18 bases lying between them.

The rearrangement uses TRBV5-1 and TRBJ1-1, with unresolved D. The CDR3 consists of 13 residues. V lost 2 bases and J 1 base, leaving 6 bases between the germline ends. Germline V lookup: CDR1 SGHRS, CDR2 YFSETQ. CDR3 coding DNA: TGCGCCAGCAGCTTCAGTCGGAACACTGAAGCTTTCTTT. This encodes CASSFSRNTEAFF.

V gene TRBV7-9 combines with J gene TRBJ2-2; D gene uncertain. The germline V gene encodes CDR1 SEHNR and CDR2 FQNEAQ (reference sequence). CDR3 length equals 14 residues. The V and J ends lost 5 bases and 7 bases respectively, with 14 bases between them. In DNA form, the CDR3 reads TGTGCCAGCAGCCTTATAAAGGGATACGGGGAGCTGTTTTTT. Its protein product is CASSLIKGYGELFF.

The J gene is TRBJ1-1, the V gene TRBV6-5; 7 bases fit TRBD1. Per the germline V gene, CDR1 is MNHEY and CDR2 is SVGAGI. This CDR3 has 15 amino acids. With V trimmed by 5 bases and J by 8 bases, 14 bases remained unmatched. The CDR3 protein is CASSRSTGRGPEAFF. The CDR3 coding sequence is TGTGCCAGCAGTCGATCGACAGGGAGGGGTCCCGAAGCTTTCTTT.

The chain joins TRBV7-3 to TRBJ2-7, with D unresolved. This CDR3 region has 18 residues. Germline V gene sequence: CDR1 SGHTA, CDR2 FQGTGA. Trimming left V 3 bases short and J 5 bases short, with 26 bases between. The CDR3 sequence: CASSFLGGADATKDEQYF. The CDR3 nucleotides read TGTGCCAGCAGCTTCCTTGGTGGCGCGGACGCCACGAAGGACGAGCAGTACTTC.

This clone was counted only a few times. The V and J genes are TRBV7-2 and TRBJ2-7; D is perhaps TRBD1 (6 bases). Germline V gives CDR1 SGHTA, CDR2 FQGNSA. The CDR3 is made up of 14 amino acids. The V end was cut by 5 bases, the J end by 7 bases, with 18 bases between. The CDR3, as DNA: TGTGCCAGCAGCGCCCGACAGGTGACAATGGAGCAGTACTTC. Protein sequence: CASSARQVTMEQYF. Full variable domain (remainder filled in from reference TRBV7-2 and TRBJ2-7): GAGVSQSPSNKVTEKGKDVELRCDPISGHTALYWYRQSLGQGLEFLIYFQGNSAPDKSGLPSDRFSAERTGGSVSTLTIQRTQQEDSAVYLCASSARQVTMEQYFGPGTRLTVT.

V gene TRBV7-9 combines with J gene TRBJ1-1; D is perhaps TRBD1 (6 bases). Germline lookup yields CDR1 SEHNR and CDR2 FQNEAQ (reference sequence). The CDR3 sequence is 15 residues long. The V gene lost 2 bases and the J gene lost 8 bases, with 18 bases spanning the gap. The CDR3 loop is CASSLPSQGGPEAFF. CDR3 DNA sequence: TGTGCCAGCAGCTTACCCAGCCAAGGGGGTCCGGAAGCTTTCTTT.

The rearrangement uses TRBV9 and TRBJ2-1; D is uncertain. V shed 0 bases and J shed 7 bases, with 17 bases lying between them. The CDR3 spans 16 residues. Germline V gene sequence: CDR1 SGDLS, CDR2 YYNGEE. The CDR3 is CASSVGRVPLGNEQFF. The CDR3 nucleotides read TGTGCCAGCAGCGTAGGGAGAGTACCTCTGGGAAATGAGCAGTTCTTC.

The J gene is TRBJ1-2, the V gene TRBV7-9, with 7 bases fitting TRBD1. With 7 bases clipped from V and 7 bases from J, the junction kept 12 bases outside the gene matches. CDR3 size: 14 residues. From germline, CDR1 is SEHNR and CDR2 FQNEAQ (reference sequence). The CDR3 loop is CASTKGGGVGGYTF. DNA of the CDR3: TGTGCCAGCACGAAGGGAGGGGGCGTAGGTGGCTACACCTTC.

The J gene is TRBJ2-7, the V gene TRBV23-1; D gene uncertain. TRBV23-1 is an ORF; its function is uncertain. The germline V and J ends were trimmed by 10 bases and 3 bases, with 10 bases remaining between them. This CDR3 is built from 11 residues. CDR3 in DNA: TGCGCCATTAACTTCGACTACGAGCAGTACTTC. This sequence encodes CAINFDYEQYF.

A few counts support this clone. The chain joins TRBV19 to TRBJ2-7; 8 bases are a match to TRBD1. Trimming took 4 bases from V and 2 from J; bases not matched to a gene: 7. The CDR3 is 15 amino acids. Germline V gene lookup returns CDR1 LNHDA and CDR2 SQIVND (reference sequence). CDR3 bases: TGTGCCAGTAGTACAGCCGGGACAGGAACCTACGAGCAGTACTTC. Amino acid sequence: CASSTAGTGTYEQYF.

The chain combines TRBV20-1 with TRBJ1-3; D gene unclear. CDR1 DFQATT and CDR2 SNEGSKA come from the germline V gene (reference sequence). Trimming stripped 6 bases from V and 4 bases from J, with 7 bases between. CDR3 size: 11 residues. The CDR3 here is CSAGKGNTIYF. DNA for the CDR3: TGCAGTGCGGGAAAGGGAAACACCATATATTTT.

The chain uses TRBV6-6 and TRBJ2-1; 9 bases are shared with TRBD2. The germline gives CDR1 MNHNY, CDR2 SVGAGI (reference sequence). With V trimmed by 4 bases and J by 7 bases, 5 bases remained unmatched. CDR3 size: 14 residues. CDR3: CASSSREGLNEQFF. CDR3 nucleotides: TGTGCCAGCAGTTCGCGGGAGGGCCTAAATGAGCAGTTCTTC.

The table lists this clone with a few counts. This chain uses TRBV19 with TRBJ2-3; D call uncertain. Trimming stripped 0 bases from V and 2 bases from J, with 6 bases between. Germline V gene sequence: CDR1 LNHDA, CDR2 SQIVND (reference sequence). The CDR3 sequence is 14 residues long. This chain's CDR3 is CASSIEYPTDTQYF. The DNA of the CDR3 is TGTGCCAGTAGTATAGAGTACCCCACAGATACGCAGTATTTT.

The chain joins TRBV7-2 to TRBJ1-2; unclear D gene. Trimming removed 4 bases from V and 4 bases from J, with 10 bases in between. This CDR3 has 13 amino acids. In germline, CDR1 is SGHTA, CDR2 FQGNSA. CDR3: CASSSGVVYGYTF. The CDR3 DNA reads TGTGCCAGCAGCTCTGGGGTAGTCTATGGCTACACCTTC.

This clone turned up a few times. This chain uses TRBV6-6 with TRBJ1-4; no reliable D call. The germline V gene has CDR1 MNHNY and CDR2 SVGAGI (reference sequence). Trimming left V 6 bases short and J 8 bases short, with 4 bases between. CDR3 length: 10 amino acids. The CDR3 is CASSREKLFF. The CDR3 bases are TGTGCCAGCAGCAGGGAAAAACTGTTTTTT.

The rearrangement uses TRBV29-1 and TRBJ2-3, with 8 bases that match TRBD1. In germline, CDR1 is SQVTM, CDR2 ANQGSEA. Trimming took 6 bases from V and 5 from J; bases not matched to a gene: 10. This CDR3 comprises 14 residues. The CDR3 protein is CSVVRQGSVDTQYF. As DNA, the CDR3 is TGCAGCGTGGTAAGACAGGGGTCGGTAGATACGCAGTATTTT.